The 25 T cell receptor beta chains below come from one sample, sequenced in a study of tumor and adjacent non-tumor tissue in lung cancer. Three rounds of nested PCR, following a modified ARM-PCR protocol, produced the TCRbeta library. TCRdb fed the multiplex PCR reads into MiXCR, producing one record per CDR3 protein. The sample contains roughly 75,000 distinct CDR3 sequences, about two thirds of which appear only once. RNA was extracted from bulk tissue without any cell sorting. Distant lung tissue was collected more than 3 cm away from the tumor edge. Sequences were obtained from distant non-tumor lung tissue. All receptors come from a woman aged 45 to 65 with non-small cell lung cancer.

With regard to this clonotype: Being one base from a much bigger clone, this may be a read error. This CDR3 is CNALVPSGGSSYNEQFF. The CDR3 DNA reads as TGCAATGCTCTAGTACCTAGCGGGGGGAGCTCCTACAATGAGCAGTTCTTC. The gene calls are TRBV20-1 and TRBJ2-1; 11 nucleotides line up with TRBD2. The CDR3 runs to 17 residues. Germline CDR1 and CDR2: DFQATT and SNEGSKA (reference sequence).

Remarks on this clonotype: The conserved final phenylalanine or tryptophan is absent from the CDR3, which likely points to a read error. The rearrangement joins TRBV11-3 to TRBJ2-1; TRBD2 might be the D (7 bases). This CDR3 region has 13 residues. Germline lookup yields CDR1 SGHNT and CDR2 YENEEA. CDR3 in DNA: TGTACCAGCAGCTTAGGGGGGGAAAATGAGCAGTTCTAC. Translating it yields CTSSLGGENEQFY.

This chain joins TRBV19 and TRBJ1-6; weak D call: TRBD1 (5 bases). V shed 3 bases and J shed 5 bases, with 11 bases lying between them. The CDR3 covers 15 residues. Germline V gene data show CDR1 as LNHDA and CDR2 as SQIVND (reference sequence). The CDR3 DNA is TGTGCCAGTAGTATTTCAAGACAGAATAATTCACCCCTCCACTTT. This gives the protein CASSISRQNNSPLHF.

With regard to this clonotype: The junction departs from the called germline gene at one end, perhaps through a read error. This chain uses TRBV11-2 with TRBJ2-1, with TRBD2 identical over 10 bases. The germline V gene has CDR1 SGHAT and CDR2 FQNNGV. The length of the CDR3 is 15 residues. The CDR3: CTSSFIAGGDNEQFF. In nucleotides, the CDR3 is TGTACCAGCAGCTTTATAGCGGGAGGAGACAATGAGCAGTTCTTC.

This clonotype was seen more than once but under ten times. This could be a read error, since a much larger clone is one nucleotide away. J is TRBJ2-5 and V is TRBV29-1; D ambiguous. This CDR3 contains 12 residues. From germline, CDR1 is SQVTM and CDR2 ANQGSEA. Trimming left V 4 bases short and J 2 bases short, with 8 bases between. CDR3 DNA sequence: TGCAGCGTTGCATATCCTCAAGAGACCCAGTACTTC. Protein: CSVAYPQETQYF.

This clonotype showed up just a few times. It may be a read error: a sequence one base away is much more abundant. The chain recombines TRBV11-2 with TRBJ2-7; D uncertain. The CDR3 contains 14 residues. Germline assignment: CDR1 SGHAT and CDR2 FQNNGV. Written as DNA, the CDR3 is TGTGCCAACAGCCCCATAGTGGCCCCCTACGAGCAGTACTTC. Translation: CANSPIVAPYEQYF.

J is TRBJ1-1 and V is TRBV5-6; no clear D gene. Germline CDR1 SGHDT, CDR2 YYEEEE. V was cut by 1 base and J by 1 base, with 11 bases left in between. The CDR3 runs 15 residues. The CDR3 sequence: CASSLLWSPNTEAFF. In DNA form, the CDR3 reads TGTGCCAGCAGCTTGCTCTGGAGCCCGAACACTGAAGCTTTCTTT.

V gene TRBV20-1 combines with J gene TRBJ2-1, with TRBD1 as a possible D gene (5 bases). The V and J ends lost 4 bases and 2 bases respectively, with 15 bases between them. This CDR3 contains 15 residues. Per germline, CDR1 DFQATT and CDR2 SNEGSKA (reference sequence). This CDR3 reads CSATRVGPTYNEQFF. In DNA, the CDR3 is TGCAGTGCTACCAGGGTAGGACCAACCTACAATGAGCAGTTCTTC.

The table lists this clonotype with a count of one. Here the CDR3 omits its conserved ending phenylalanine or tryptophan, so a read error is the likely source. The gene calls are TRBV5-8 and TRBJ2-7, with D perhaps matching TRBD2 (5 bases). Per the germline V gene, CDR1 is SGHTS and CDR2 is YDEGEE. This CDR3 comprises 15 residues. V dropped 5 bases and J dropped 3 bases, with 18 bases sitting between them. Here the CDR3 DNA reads TGTGCCAGCAGAAATCCGGACGGACTTTGCTACGAGCAGTACATC. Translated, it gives CASRNPDGLCYEQYI.

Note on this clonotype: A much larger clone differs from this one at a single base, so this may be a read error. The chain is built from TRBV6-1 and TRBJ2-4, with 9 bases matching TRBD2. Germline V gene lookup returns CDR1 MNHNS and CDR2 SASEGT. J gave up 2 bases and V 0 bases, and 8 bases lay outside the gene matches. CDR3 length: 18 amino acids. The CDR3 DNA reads TGTGCCAGCAGTGAAGCCATTAGCGGGAGATGGACCAAAAACATTCAGTACTTC. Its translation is CASSEAISGRWTKNIQYF.

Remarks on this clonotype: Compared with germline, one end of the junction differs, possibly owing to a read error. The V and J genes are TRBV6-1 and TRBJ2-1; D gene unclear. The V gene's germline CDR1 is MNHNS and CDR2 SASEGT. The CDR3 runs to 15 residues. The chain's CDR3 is CVSSERTNYYNEQFF. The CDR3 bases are TGTGTCAGCAGTGAACGAACTAACTATTACAATGAGCAGTTCTTC.

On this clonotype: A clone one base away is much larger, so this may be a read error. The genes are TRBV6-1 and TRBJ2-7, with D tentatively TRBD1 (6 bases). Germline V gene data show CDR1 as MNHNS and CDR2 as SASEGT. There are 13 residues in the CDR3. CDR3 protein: CANSEQQGDEQYF. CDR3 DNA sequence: TGTGCCAACAGTGAACAACAGGGTGACGAGCAGTACTTC.

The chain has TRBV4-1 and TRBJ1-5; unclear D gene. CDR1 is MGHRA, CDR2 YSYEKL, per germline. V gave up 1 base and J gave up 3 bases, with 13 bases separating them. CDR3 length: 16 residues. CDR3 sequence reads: CASSQGIVQTNQPQHF. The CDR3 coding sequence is TGCGCCAGCAGCCAAGGCATTGTACAAACCAATCAGCCCCAGCATTTT.

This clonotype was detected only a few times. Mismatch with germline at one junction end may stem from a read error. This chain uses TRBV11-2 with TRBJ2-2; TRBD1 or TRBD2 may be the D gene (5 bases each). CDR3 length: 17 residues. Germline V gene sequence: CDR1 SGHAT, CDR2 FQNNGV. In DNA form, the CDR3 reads TGTGCCAGCAGCTTTGGGGGTAGCAGAATTTCCACTTGGGAGCTATTTTTT. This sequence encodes CASSFGGSRISTWELFF. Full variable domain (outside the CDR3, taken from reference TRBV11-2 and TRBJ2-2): EAGVAQSPRYKIIEKRQSVAFWCNPISGHATLYWYQQILGQGPKLLIQFQNNGVVDDSQLPKDRFSAERLKGVDSTLKIQPAKLEDSAVYLCASSFGGSRISTWELFFGEGSRLTVL.

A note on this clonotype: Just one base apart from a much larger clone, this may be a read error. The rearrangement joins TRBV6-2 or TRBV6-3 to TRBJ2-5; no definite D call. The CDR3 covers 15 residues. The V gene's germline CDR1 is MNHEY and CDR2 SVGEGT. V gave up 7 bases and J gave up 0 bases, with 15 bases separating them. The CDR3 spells CASNPIGQNQETQYF. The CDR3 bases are TGTGCCAGCAACCCTATTGGGCAGAACCAAGAGACCCAGTACTTC.

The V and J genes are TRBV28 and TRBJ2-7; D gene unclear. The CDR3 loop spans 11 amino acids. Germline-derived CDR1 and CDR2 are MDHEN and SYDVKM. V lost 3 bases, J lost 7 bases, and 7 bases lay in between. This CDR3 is CASSFSLEQYF. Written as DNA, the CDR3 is TGTGCCAGCAGTTTTTCATTAGAGCAGTACTTC.

This chain's CDR3 is CSAMRERDQETQYF. CDR3 sequence (DNA): TGCAGTGCTATGAGGGAGCGGGACCAAGAGACCCAGTACTTC. The rearrangement links TRBV20-1 to TRBJ2-5; D might be TRBD2 (6 bases). The germline CDR1 and CDR2 sequences are DFQATT and SNEGSKA (reference sequence). V was clipped by 4 bases and J by 0 bases, with 12 bases between them. The CDR3 is made up of 14 amino acids.

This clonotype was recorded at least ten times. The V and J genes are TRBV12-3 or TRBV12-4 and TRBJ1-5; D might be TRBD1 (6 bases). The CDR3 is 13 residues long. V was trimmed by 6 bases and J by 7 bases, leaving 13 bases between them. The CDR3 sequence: CASSRGWDQPQHF. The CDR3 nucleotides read TGTGCCAGCAGCAGGGGATGGGACCAGCCCCAGCATTTT.

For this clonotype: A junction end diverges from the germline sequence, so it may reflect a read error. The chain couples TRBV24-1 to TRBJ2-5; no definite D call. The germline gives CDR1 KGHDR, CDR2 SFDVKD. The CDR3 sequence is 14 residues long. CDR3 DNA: TGTGCCTCCAGTGATGCCGCCCGACTCGAGACCCAGTACTTC. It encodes CASSDAARLETQYF.

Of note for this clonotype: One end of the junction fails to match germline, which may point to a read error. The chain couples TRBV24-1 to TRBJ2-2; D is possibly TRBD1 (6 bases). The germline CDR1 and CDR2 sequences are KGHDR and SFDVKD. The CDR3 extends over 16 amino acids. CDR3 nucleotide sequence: TGTGTCACCGGTGATTTGCAGGGGTCTCACCCCGGGGAGCAGTTTTTT. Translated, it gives CVTGDLQGSHPGEQFF.

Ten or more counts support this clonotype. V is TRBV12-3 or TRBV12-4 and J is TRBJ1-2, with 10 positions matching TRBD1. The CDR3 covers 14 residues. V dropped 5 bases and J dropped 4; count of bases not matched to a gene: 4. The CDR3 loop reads CASSPDRGLYGYTF. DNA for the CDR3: TGTGCCAGCAGTCCTGACAGGGGGCTCTATGGCTACACCTTC.

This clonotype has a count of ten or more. For the CDR3, the DNA is TGTGCCAGCAGTGGCCGAGTTGGGAACACTGAAGCTTTCTTT. Its protein is CASSGRVGNTEAFF. This chain links TRBV6-5 with TRBJ1-1, with D unclear. Germline-derived CDR1 and CDR2 are MNHEY and SVGAGI. V was trimmed by 5 bases and J by 1 base, leaving 11 bases between them. CDR3 size: 14 residues.

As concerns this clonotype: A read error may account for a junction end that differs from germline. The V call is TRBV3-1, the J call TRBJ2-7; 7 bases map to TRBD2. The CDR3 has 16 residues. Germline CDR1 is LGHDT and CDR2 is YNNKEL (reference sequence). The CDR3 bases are TGTGTCAGCAGCCCAACCAGGAGCGGGAACTCCTACGAGCAGTACTTC. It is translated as CVSSPTRSGNSYEQYF.

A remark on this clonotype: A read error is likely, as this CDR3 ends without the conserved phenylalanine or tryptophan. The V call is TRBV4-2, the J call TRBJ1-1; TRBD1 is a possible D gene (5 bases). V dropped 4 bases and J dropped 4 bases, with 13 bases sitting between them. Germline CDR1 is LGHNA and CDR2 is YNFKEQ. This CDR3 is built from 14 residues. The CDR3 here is CASSPTREGTEAFL. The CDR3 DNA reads TGTGCCAGCAGCCCCACCAGGGAGGGCACTGAAGCTTTCCTT.

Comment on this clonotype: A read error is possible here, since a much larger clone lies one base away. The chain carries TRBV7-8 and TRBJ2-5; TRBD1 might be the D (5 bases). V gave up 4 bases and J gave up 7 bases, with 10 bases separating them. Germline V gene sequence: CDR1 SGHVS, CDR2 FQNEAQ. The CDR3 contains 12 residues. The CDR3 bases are TGTGCCAGCAGCTCAGGGTTTTTGACCCAGTACTTC. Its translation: CASSSGFLTQYF.